The clone carrying this T cell receptor beta chain appeared many times. The time point: newly diagnosed GD, antithyroid drugs for less than 3 months. The TCR library was prepared using RNA isolated from PBMCs. The sample is drawn from a study of regulatory T cells in long-lasting Graves disease. Building the TCR beta libraries relied on iRepertoire HTBI primers, and CDR3 regions underwent Arm-PCR. TCRdb processed the multiplex PCR reads anew with MiXCR; each CDR3 protein has one entry. The profile covers 400,000 to 450,000 distinct CDR3 sequences, with just under 15% appearing a single time and about a sixth taken by the ten largest. This CDR3 spans 16 amino acids. Germline-derived CDR1 and CDR2 are SGHRS and YFSETQ. These same data were also listed under a study on T cells in Graves' hyperthyroidism and ophthalmopathy. That work states: Among thyroid clonotypes expanded above 0.001, most also appeared in blood.

The input for sequencing was peripheral blood mononuclear cells (PBMCs), taken at new diagnosis, from a patient treated with antithyroid drugs. The sequence came from a woman aged 30 to 39 with Graves disease. The chain is built from TRBV5-1 and TRBJ2-3; 16 bases map to TRBD2. The better agreement between TRBJ2-5 and the DNA end casts doubt on the J call. CDR3 sequence (DNA): TGCGCCAGCAGCCCGGGGACTAGCGGGAGGGAGGAGACCCAGTACTTC. Amino acid sequence: CASSPGTSGREETQYF.